The T cell receptor beta chain described here comes from a study of CD8 T cells in Susac syndrome. Overall study context: Within the group of sequenced Susac syndrome patients, more than 5 had active disease and fewer than 10 were in remission. Patients with Susac syndrome were therapy-naive, treated with corticosteroids, or treated with intravenous immunoglobulin alone when blood was collected.

TEMRA cells underwent FACS enrichment and CD8+ and CD4+ T cells underwent negative isolation. Trimming took off 10 bases at V and 7 bases at J, with 10 bases between the two ends. The CDR3 length is 10 residues. Germline V gene data show CDR1 as LNHDA and CDR2 as SQIVND (reference sequence). After extraction with the RNeasy kit, 0.5 to 1 ug of the RNA was reverse transcribed using random hexamers. A multiplex approach, immunoSEQ multiplex PCR, amplified TCR beta CDR3 across 54 Vbeta and 13 Jbeta. Each CDR3 protein is one row after TCRdb ran MiXCR on the immunoSEQ multiplex PCR reads. This table has some 140,000 distinct CDR3 sequences, roughly 94% appearing once.

V is TRBV19 and J is TRBJ2-5; D not resolved. This sequence originates from a human donor with Susac syndrome. Sequencing used CD8+ T cells from PBMCs. The CDR3 here is CATRSGTQYF. DNA for the CDR3: TGTGCCACACGCTCGGGGACCCAGTACTTC. The complete variable domain, with remaining parts taken from reference TRBV19 and TRBJ2-5, reads DGGITQSPKYLFRKEGQNVTLSCEQNLNHDAMYWYRQDPGQGLRLIYYSQIVNDFQKGDIAEGYSVSREKKESFPLTVTSAQKNPTAFYLCATRSGTQYFGPGTRLLVL.